The clone carrying this T cell receptor beta chain was seen only once. The PCR was carried out with 60 Vbeta primers and 13 Jbeta primers. The data were produced by immunoSEQ multiplex PCR, yet TCRdb's version contains in-frame clones alone and is incomplete. The sample records 95,000 to 110,000 clones, 82% being singletons. These data originate in a study of cytomegalovirus exposure and HLA in healthy donors. Trimming at V came to 5 bases and at J to 0 bases, leaving 5 bases not matched to a gene. CDR1 and CDR2 (germline): SGHNT, YYREEE (reference sequence). CDR3 length: 15 residues. The chain uses TRBV5-4 and TRBJ2-1, with TRBD1 identical over 7 bases. The TCR comes from a man younger than 40 in good health and CMV-seropositive. Sequencing used PBMCs. The DNA for the CDR3 is TGTGCCAGCAGGCTGGGACAGAGCTCCTACAATGAGCAGTTCTTC. Translating gives CASRLGQSSYNEQFF. The full variable domain, rest sourced from reference TRBV5-4 and TRBJ2-1, is ETGVTQSPTHLIKTRGQQVTLRCSSQSGHNTVSWYQQALGQGPQFIFQYYREEENGRGNFPPRFSGLQFPNYSSELNVNALELDDSALYLCASRLGQSSYNEQFFGPGTRLTVL.